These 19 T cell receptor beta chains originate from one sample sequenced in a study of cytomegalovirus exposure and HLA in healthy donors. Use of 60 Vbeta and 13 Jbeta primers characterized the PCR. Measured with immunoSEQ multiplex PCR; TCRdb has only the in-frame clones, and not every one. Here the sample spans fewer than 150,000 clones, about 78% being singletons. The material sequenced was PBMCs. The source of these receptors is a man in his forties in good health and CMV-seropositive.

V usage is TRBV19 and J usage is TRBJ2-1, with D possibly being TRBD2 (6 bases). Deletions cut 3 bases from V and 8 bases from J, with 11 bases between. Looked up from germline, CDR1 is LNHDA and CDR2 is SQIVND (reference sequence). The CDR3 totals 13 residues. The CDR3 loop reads CASSMIAGHEQFF. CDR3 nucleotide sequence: TGTGCCAGTAGTATGATCGCGGGGCATGAGCAGTTCTTC.

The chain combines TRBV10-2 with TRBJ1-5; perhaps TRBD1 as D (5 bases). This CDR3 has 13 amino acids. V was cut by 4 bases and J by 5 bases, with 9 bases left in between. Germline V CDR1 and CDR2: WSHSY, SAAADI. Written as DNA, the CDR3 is TGCGCCAGCAGTGTAATAGGGGATCAGCCCCAGCATTTT. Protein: CASSVIGDQPQHF.

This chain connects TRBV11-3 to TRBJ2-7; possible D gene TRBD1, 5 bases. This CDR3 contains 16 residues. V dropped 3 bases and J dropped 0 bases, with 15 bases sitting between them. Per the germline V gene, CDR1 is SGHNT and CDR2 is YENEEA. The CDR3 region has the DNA TGTGCCAGCAGCTTTACGGCGGACACAACCTCCTACGAGCAGTACTTC. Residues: CASSFTADTTSYEQYF.

The CDR3: CASSLVSFVGYTF. The CDR3 DNA follows: TGTGCCAGCAGTTTAGTCTCCTTTGTGGGCTACACCTTC. The chain employs TRBV28 and TRBJ1-2; D unresolved. V dropped 2 bases and J dropped 8 bases, with 12 bases sitting between them. The CDR3 contains 13 residues. CDR1 is MDHEN and CDR2 is SYDVKM in the germline V gene.

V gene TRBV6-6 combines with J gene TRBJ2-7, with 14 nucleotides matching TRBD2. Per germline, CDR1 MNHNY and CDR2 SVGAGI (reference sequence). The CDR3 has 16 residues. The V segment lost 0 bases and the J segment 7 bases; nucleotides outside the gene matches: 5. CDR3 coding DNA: TGTGCCAGCAGTTACTCGACTAGCGGGGGGGCAAGTGAGCAGTACTTC. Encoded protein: CASSYSTSGGASEQYF.

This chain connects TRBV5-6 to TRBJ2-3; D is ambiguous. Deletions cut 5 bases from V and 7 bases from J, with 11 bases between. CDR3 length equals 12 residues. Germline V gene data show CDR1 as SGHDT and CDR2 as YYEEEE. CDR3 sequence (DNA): TGTGCCAGCAGTTTCGGAACTAATACGCAGTATTTT. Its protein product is CASSFGTNTQYF. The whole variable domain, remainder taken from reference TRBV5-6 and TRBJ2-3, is DAGVTQSPTHLIKTRGQQVTLRCSPKSGHDTVSWYQQALGQGPQFIFQYYEEEERQRGNFPDRFSGHQFPNYSSELNVNALLLGDSALYLCASSFGTNTQYFGPGTRLTVL.

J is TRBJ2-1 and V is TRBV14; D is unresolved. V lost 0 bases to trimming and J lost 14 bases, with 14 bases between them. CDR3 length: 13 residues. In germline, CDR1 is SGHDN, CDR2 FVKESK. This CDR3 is CASSQDLSGSKFF. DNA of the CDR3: TGTGCCAGCAGCCAAGATCTGTCAGGATCGAAGTTCTTC.

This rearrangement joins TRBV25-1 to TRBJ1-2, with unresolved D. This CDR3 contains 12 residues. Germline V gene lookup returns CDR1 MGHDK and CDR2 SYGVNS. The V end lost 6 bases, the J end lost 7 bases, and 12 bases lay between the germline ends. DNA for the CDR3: TGTGCCAGCAGACAGACGGCGAGTGGCTACACCTTC. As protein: CASRQTASGYTF.

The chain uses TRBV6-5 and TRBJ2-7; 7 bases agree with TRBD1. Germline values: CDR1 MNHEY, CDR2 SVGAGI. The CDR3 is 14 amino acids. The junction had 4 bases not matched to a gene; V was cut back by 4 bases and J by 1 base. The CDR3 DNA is TGTGCCAGCAGTTCGACAGGGCGTTCCTACGAGCAGTACTTC. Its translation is CASSSTGRSYEQYF.

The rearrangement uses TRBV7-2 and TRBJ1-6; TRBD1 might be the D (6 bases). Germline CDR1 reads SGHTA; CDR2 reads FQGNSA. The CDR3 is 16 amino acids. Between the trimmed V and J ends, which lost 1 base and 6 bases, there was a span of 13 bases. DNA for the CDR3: TGTGCCAGCAGCTTAGTTCCCCAGGGGAGTAATTCACCCCTCCACTTT. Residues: CASSLVPQGSNSPLHF.

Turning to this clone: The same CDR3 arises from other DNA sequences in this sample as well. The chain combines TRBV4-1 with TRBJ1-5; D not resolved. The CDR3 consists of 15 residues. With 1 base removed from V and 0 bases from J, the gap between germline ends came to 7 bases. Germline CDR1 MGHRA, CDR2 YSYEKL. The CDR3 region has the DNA TGCGCCAGCAGCCAAGTTAGCCATAGCAATCAGCCCCAGCATTTT. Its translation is CASSQVSHSNQPQHF.

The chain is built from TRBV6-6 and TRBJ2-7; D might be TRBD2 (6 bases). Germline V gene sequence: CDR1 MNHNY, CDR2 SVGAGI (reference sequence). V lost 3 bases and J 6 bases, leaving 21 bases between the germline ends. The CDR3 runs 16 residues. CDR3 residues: CASSYSTSGAHREQYF. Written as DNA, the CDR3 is TGTGCCAGCAGTTATTCAACGTCGGGAGCACATCGCGAGCAGTACTTC.

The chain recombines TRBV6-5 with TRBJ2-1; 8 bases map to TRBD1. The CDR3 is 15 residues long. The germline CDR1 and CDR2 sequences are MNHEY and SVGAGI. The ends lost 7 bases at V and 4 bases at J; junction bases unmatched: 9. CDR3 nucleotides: TGTGCCAGCACCGAGGGGACAGGAGCTTACAATGAGCAGTTCTTC. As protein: CASTEGTGAYNEQFF.

Here the CDR3 DNA reads TGTGCCAGCAGTGAATATTCCCACAGGCCTCAAGAGACCCAGTACTTC. Translated: CASSEYSHRPQETQYF. This chain links TRBV6-1 with TRBJ2-5; the D gene is possibly TRBD1 (5 bases). V was pared by 2 bases and J by 2 bases, with 15 bases between. The CDR3 length is 16 residues. Germline V gene lookup returns CDR1 MNHNS and CDR2 SASEGT.

The CDR3 DNA is TGTGCCAGCAGCCGGGACAGGGTCGCAGATACGCAGTATTTT. Translating gives CASSRDRVADTQYF. The gene calls are TRBV5-4 and TRBJ2-3; 9 bases are a match to TRBD1. The CDR3 is 14 residues long. Germline CDR1 and CDR2: SGHNT and YYREEE (reference sequence). V lost 4 bases and J lost 4; bases outside the gene matches: 4.

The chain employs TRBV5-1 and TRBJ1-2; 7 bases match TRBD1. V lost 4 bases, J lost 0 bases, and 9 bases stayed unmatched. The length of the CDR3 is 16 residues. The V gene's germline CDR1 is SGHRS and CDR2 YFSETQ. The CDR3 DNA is TGCGCCAGCAGCCCAGACACAGGGGTCTCTAACTATGGCTACACCTTC. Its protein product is CASSPDTGVSNYGYTF.

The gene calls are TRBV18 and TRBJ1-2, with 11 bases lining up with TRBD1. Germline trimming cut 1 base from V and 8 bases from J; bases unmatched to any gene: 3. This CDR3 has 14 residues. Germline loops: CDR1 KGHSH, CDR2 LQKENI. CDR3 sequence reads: CASSPQDRGHGYTF. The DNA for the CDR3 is TGTGCCAGCTCACCACAGGACAGGGGGCACGGCTACACCTTC. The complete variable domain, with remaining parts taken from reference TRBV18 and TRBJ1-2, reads NAGVMQNPRHLVRRRGQEARLRCSPMKGHSHVYWYRQLPEEGLKFMVYLQKENIIDESGMPKERFSAEFPKEGPSILRIQQVVRGDSAAYFCASSPQDRGHGYTFGSGTRLTVV.

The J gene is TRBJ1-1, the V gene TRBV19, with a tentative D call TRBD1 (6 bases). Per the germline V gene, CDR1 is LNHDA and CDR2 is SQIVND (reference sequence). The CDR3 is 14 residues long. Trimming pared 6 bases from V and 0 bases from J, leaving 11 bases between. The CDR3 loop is CASRIGQMNTEAFF. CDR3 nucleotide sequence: TGTGCCAGTAGAATTGGACAGATGAACACTGAAGCTTTCTTT.

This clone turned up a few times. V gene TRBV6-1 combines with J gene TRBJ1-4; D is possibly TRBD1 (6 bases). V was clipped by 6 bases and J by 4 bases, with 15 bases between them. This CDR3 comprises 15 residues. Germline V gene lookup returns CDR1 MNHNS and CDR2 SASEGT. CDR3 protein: CASRETGKHNEKLFF. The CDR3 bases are TGTGCCAGCAGAGAAACAGGGAAACATAATGAAAAACTGTTTTTT.